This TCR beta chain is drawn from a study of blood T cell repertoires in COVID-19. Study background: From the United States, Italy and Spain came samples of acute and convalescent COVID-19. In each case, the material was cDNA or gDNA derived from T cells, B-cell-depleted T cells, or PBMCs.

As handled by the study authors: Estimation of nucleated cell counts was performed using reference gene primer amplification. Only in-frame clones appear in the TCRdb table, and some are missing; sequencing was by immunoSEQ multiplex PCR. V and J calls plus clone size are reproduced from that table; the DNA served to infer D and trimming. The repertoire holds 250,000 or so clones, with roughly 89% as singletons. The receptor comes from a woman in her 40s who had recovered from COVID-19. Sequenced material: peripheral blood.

CDR3: CASQRGQETQYF. Here the CDR3 DNA reads TGTGCCTCCCAGCGGGGACAAGAGACCCAGTACTTC. The chain carries TRBV2 and TRBJ2-5; 7 positions match TRBD2. Germline lookup yields CDR1 SNHLY and CDR2 FYNNEI. V dropped 11 bases and J dropped 2; count of bases not matched to a gene: 5. CDR3 length: 12 residues.